This T cell receptor (beta chain) comes out of a study of response to subunit inactivated influenza vaccine. Whole-study findings and limits: Authors proposed each seasonal influenza vaccination draws in few new T cells.

TCRdb reprocessed the RT-PCR reads with MiXCR, giving one entry per CDR3 protein. This sample carries about 700,000 distinct CDR3 sequences, about 14% of them seen once, and the ten largest clones take around 7.3%. This clonotype was picked up a small number of times. As yet, its antigen is unknown. The length of the CDR3 is 13 residues. In germline, CDR1 is KGHDR, CDR2 SFDVKD. V shed 7 bases and J 5 bases; nucleotides not matched to a gene: 4. The input for sequencing was PBMCs from blood, taken approximately 15 days before vaccination. This sequence joins TRBV24-1 and TRBJ2-3; TRBD1 matches at 8 bases. This clonotype originated in a man aged 45-60 years who received an inactivated influenza vaccine. CDR3 loop: CATRDRAEDTQYF. CDR3 bases: TGTGCCACCAGGGACAGGGCGGAAGATACGCAGTATTTT.